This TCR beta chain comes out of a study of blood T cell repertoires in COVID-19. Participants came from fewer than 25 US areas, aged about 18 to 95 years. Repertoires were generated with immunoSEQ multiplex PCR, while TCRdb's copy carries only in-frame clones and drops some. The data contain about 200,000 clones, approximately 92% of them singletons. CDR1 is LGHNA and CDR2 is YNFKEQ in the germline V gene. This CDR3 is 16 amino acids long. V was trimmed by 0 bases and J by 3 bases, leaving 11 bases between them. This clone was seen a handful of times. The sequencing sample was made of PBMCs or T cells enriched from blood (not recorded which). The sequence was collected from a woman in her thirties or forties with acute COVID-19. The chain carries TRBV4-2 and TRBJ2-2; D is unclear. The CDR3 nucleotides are TGTGCCAGCAGCCAAGAGGAACACCTAGACACCGGGGAGCTGTTTTTT. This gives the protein CASSQEEHLDTGELFF.